This TCR beta chain was recorded in a study of breast tumors, draining lymph nodes, adjacent tissues. This clonotype has a count of ten or more. Its antigen is unknown. TCRdb recomputed calls from the multiplex PCR reads with MiXCR, one row per CDR3 protein. The sample shows about 89,000 distinct CDR3 sequences, approximately 30% of them seen only once. Regarding the study as a whole: Tumors had less TCR diversity than lymph nodes, more than nontumor tissue. Tumor T cell lymph node origin was a supported hypothesis, not proven. Findings are consistent with lymph node origin and intratumoral expansion of most tumor T cells.

The lymph nodes were axillary draining lymph nodes from breast cancer patients. Germline values: CDR1 SGHDT, CDR2 YYEEEE. V lost 4 bases and J lost 9; bases outside the gene matches: 11. The CDR3 has 16 amino acids. The TCR sequence derives from a female donor with breast cancer. Some clones in this sample may be carry-over from other donors' samples. V and J are TRBV5-6 and TRBJ2-1, with 12 positions matching TRBD2. Source material: axillary lymph node tissue. CDR3 in DNA: TGTGCCAGCAGCGCCCGACTAGCGGGAGTGGTAGGTGAGCAGTTCTTC. It codes for CASSARLAGVVGEQFF. Combining the CDR3 with reference TRBV5-6 and TRBJ2-1 gives the whole variable domain DAGVTQSPTHLIKTRGQQVTLRCSPKSGHDTVSWYQQALGQGPQFIFQYYEEEERQRGNFPDRFSGHQFPNYSSELNVNALLLGDSALYLCASSARLAGVVGEQFFGPGTRLTVL.